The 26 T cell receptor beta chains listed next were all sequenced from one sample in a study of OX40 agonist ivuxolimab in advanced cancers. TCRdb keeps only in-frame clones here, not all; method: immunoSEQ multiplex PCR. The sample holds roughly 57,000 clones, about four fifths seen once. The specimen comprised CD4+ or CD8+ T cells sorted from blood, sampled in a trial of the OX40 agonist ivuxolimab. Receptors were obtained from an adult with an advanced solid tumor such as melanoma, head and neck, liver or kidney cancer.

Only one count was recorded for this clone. The CDR3 spells CASSLVGTDYGYTF. In DNA, the CDR3 is TGTGCCAGCAGCTTGGTGGGGACGGACTATGGCTACACCTTC. The J gene is TRBJ1-2, the V gene TRBV5-4; possibly TRBD1 for D (5 bases). V gave up 0 bases and J gave up 3 bases, with 9 bases separating them. Germline V gene data show CDR1 as SGHNT and CDR2 as YYREEE (reference sequence). The CDR3 has 14 amino acids.

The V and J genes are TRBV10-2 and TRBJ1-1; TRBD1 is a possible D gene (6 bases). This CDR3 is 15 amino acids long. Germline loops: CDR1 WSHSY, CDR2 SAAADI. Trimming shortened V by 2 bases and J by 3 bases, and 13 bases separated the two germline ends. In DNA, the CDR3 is TGCGCCAGCAGTGAGGGGCAAACAGGGCACACTGAAGCTTTCTTT. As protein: CASSEGQTGHTEAFF.

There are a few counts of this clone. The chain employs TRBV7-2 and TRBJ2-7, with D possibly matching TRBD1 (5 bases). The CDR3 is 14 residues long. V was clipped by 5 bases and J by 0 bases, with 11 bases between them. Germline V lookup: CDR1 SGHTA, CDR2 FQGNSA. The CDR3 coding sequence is TGTGCCAGCAGCCTCAGGGTGATCTCCTACGAGCAGTACTTC. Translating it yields CASSLRVISYEQYF. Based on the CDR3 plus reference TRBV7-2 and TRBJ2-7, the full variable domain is GAGVSQSPSNKVTEKGKDVELRCDPISGHTALYWYRQSLGQGLEFLIYFQGNSAPDKSGLPSDRFSAERTGGSVSTLTIQRTQQEDSAVYLCASSLRVISYEQYFGPGTRLTVT.

The CDR3 region is CASSLGLAGRNTGELFF. CDR3 DNA: TGTGCCAGCAGCTTGGGACTAGCGGGAAGGAACACCGGGGAGCTGTTTTTT. The chain uses TRBV7-6 and TRBJ2-2; 13 bases line up with TRBD2. The V segment lost 3 bases and the J segment 1 base; nucleotides outside the gene matches: 2. Germline V CDR1 and CDR2: SGHVS, FNYEAQ. The CDR3 is 17 residues long.

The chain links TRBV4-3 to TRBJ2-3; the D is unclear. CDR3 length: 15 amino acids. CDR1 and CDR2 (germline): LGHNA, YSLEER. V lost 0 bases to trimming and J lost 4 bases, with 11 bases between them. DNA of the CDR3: TGCGCCAGCAGCCAAGAGTTAGGTGGCGCAGATACGCAGTATTTT. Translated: CASSQELGGADTQYF.

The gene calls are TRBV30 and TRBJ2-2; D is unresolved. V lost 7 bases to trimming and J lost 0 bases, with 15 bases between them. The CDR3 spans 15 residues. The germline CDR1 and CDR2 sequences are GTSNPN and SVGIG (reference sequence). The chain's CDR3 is CALAPSRTNTGELFF. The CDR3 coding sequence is TGTGCCTTAGCCCCTTCCCGGACGAACACCGGGGAGCTGTTTTTT.

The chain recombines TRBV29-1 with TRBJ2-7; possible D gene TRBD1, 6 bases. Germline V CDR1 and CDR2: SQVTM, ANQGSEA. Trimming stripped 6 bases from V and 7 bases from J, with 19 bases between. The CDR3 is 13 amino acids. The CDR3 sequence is CSVAAQGSWEQYF. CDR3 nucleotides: TGCAGCGTAGCGGCTCAGGGGTCTTGGGAGCAGTACTTC.

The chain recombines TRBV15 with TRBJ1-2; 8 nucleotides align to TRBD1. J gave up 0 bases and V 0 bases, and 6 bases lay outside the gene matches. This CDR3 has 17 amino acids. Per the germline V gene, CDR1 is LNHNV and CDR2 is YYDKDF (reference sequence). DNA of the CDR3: TGTGCCACCAGCAGAGATCAGGACAGGGAAGCTAACTATGGCTACACCTTC. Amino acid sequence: CATSRDQDREANYGYTF.

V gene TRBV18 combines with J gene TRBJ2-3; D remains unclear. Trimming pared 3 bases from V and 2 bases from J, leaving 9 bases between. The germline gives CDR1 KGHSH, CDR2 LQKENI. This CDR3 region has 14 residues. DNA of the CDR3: TGTGCCAGCTCACCGTTGATAGACACAGATACGCAGTATTTT. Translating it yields CASSPLIDTDTQYF.

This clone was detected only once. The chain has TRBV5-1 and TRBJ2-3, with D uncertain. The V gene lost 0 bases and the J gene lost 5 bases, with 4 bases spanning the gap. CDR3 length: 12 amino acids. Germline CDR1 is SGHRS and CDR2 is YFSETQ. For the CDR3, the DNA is TGCGCCAGCAGCTTGGGTGGAGATACGCAGTATTTT. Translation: CASSLGGDTQYF.

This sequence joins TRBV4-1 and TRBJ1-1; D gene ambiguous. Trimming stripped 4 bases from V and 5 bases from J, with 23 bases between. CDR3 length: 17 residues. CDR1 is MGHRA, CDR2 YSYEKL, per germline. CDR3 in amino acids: CASSPSALQRRRTEAFF. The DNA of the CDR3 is TGCGCCAGCAGCCCAAGCGCGTTACAGCGGAGGAGGACTGAAGCTTTCTTT.

The CDR3 protein is CASSIGNRGEAFF. The CDR3 coding sequence is TGTGCCAGTAGTATAGGTAACAGGGGTGAAGCTTTCTTT. The chain carries TRBV19 and TRBJ1-1; 7 nucleotides align to TRBD1. Trimming cost V 1 base and J 7 bases; bases outside gene matches: 3. Germline CDR1 LNHDA, CDR2 SQIVND (reference sequence). The CDR3 contains 13 residues.

The CDR3, as DNA: TGTGCCAGCAGTTACTCTCCTCCAGGGACCCAAGAGACCCAGTACTTC. Translation: CASSYSPPGTQETQYF. The rearrangement joins TRBV6-5 to TRBJ2-5; tentatively, D is TRBD1 or TRBD2 (5 bases each). Trimming left V 0 bases short and J 1 base short, with 12 bases between. The CDR3 loop spans 16 amino acids. Germline loops: CDR1 MNHEY, CDR2 SVGAGI.

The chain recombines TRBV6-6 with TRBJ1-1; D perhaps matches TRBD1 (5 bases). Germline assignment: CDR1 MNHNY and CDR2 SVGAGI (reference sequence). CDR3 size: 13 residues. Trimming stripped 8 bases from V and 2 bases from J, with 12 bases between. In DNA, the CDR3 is TGTGCCAGCCGCGAAAGGGGAAACACTGAAGCTTTCTTT. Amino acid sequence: CASRERGNTEAFF.

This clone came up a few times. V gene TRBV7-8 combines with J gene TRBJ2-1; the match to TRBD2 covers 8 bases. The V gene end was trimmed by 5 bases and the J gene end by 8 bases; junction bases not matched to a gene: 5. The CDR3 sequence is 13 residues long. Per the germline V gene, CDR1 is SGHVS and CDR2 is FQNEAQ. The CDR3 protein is CASSGTRGHEQFF. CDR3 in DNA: TGTGCCAGCAGCGGGACTAGAGGTCATGAGCAGTTCTTC.

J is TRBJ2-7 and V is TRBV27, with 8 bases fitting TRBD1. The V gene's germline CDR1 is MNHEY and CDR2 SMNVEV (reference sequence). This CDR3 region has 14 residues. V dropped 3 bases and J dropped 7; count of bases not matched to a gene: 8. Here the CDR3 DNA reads TGTGCCAGCAGTTTCGGACAGGGCGTGATGGAGCAGTACTTC. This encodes CASSFGQGVMEQYF.

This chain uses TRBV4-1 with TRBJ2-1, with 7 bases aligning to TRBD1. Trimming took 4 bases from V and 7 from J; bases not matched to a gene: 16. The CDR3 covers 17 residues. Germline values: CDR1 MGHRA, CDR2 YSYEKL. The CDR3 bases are TGCGCCAGCAGCCCCTTGAGGACAGCACAGGGGCTTAATGAGCAGTTCTTC. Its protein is CASSPLRTAQGLNEQFF.

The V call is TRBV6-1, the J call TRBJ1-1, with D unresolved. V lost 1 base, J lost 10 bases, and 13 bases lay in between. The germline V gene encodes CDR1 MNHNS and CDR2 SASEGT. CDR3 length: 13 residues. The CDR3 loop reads CASSEEEASVAFF. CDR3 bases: TGTGCCAGCAGTGAAGAAGAAGCCTCCGTAGCTTTCTTT.

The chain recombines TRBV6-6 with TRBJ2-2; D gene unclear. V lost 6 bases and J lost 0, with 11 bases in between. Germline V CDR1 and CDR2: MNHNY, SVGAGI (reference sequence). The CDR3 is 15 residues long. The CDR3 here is CASRHPRANTGELFF. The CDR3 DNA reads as TGTGCCAGCAGACACCCCCGGGCGAACACCGGGGAGCTGTTTTTT.

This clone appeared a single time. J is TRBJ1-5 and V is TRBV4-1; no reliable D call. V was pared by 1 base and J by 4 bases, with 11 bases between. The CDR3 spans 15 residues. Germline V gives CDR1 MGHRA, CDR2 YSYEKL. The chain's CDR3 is CASSQGGSENQPQHF. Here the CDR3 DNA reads TGCGCCAGCAGCCAAGGAGGGAGCGAGAATCAGCCCCAGCATTTT.

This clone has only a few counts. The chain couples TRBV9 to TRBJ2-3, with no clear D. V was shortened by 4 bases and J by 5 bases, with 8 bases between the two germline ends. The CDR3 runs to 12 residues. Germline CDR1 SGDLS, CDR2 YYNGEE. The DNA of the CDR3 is TGTGCCAGCAGCCTAGTCCGAGATACGCAGTATTTT. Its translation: CASSLVRDTQYF.

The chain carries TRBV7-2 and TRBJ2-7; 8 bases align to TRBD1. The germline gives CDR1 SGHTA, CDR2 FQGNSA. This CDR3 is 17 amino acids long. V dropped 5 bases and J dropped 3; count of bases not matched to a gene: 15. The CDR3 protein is CASSPPVRQGFNYEQYF. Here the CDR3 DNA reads TGTGCCAGCAGCCCGCCCGTCAGACAGGGGTTCAACTACGAGCAGTACTTC.

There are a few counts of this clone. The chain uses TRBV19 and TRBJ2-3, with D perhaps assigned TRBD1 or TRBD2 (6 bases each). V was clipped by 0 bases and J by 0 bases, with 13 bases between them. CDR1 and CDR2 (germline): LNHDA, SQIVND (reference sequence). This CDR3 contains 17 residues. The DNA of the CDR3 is TGTGCCAGTAGTATAGAAGGGGGGCTACTTAGCACAGATACGCAGTATTTT. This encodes CASSIEGGLLSTDTQYF.

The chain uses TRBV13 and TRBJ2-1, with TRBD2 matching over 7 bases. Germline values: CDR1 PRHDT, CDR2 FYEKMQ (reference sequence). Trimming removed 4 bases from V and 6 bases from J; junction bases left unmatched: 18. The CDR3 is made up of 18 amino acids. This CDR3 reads CASSSRLVRGGSSNEQFF. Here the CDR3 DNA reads TGTGCCAGCAGCTCCCGTTTGGTTCGCGGGGGTTCTAGCAATGAGCAGTTCTTC.

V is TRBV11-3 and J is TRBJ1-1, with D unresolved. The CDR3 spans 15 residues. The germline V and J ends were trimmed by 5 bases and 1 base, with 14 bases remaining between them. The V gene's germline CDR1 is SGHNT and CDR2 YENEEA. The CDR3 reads CASSPLGLRNTEAFF. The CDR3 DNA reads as TGTGCCAGCAGCCCCTTAGGACTGAGGAACACTGAAGCTTTCTTT.

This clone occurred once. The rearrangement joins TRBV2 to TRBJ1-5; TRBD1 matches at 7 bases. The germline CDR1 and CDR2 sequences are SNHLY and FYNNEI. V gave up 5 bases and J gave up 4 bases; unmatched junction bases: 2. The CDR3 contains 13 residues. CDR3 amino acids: CASSTGVNQPQHF. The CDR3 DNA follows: TGTGCCAGCAGTACAGGGGTTAATCAGCCCCAGCATTTT.